This TCR beta chain was obtained from a study of cytomegalovirus exposure and HLA in healthy donors (dated by TCRdb to 2016 to 2017). Notes on the research overall: According to a later analysis, one platform produced both the 120 validation repertoires and the 730 or so repertoires of the first cohort. The study aimed to test whether signatures of past pathogen exposure could be identified by cataloging public T cell receptors. Along with the approximately 670-subject first cohort, a separate validation cohort of over a hundred different subjects was used. High-throughput TCR immunosequencing, statistical association of individual TCRs with disease status, and machine learning were combined to predict cytomegalovirus infection status. Results and caveats for the whole study, not just this receptor: The authors suggested that the approach could potentially be generalized to other disease states and immunological phenotypes. A later analysis had no HLA typing for the validation cohort, so co-occurrence there was scored across all 120 or so repertoires. The study listed 150 to 200 TCR beta chains as associated with cytomegalovirus. Cytomegalovirus status was reported to be diagnosed by the classifier with high specificity and sensitivity in both the original and validation cohorts. While some public TCRs were present in many individuals, most TCR sequences turned up only very rarely across donors. A few of the identified cytomegalovirus-associated TCR beta chains were confirmed in vitro to be specific for cytomegalovirus antigens. A later analysis found that TCRs clustered in the first cohort also tended to co-occur in the roughly 110 validation repertoires, with 94% of cluster scores above 0.

The donors were included in the validation cohort of some 110 subjects, a group kept apart from the roughly 610-subject first cohort. Libraries were built with the immunoSEQ multiplex PCR assay. The published analysis was carried out like this. A statistical classification framework was built to diagnose cytomegalovirus status from the catalog of TCR beta chain sequences. The table was pulled from immuneACCESS by TCRdb, which kept in-frame rearrangements only. Such tables lose some clones; where checked, under half of the loss comes from unresolved V genes, and the rest has no known cause. That table supplies the V and J calls and clone size; D and trimming were determined from the DNA. Across this sample there are tens of thousands of clones, with about 90% seen only once. The ten largest make up about 3.8% of the sample. Points on this clone: It has no known antigen specificity. Per-base qualities were not stored, and no clone one base away is much larger.

The clonotype comes from a woman in her late teens or twenties in good health and CMV-seropositive. The sample was PBMCs.

The encoded CDR3 is CASGPGTASTDTQYF. The sequenced DNA is TGTGCTAGTGGTCCCGGGACAGCAAGCACAGATACGCAGTATTTT. The sequence is built from TRBV12-5 and TRBJ2-3, with 7 junctional bases fitting TRBD1. CDR1 LGHNT and CDR2 FRNRAP are derived from the germline V gene. Here V drops 5 bases and J drops 0 bases, and the junction holds 5 bases not matched to any gene. Measured from the cysteine to the phenylalanine, the CDR3 is 15 residues long. Only CDR3 DNA is held: 45 bases, read in frame from base 1.